This is a list of T cell receptor beta chains from one sample in a study of T-cell reconstitution after alpha-beta-depleted transplantation in children. MiXCR, run by TCRdb on the PCR reads, gives a single entry per CDR3 protein. The data hold hundreds of thousands of distinct CDR3 sequences, with 10% to 15% observed a single time. This sample comprised PBMCs, obtained before TCRalphabeta/CD19-depleted stem cell transplant. These receptors came from a girl aged 2-10 years with congenital amegakaryocytic thrombocytopenia, due to receive a stem cell transplant. The CDR3 runs from the conserved cysteine through the conserved F or W. The D gene is left open where the match is weak. Size values are once, few and many counts, or a class for expanded clones, and some rows have none.

clone_size: many; v_call: TRBV20-1; d_call: TRBD1; j_call: TRBJ2-1; cdr3_length: 16; cdr3_aa: CSAAAGTAKVYNEQFF; cdr3_nt: TGCAGTGCTGCCGCCGGGACAGCCAAAGTGTACAATGAGCAGTTCTTC
clone_size: .; v_call: TRBV27; d_call: .; j_call: TRBJ2-6; cdr3_length: 18; cdr3_aa: CASSQLRGLNSGANVLTF; cdr3_nt: TGTGCCAGCAGCCAACTCCGGGGATTAAACTCTGGGGCCAACGTCCTGACTTTC
clone_size: .; v_call: TRBV7-9; d_call: .; j_call: TRBJ2-5; cdr3_length: 12; cdr3_aa: CASRLREETQYF; cdr3_nt: TGTGCCAGCAGGCTCCGGGAAGAGACCCAGTACTTC
clone_size: .; v_call: TRBV4-1; d_call: .; j_call: TRBJ2-5; cdr3_length: 13; cdr3_aa: CASSPRWGETQYF; cdr3_nt: TGCGCCAGCAGCCCGAGGTGGGGAGAGACCCAGTACTTC
clone_size: many; v_call: TRBV4-2; d_call: TRBD1; j_call: TRBJ1-4; cdr3_length: 16; cdr3_aa: CASSREGTGTNEKLFF; cdr3_nt: TGTGCCAGCAGCCGGGAGGGGACAGGAACTAATGAAAAACTGTTTTTT
clone_size: many; v_call: TRBV28; d_call: .; j_call: TRBJ2-2; cdr3_length: 12; cdr3_aa: CASSLRRGELFF; cdr3_nt: TGTGCCAGCAGTTTAAGACGGGGGGAGCTGTTTTTT
clone_size: .; v_call: TRBV10-3; d_call: .; j_call: TRBJ1-2; cdr3_length: 15; cdr3_aa: CAISERGRDGYGYTF; cdr3_nt: TGTGCCATCAGTGAGCGGGGCCGGGACGGCTATGGCTACACCTTC
clone_size: many; v_call: TRBV5-1; d_call: TRBD1; j_call: TRBJ1-1; cdr3_length: 14; cdr3_aa: CASSSRDSYTEAFF; cdr3_nt: TGCGCCAGCAGCTCGAGGGACAGCTACACTGAAGCTTTCTTT
clone_size: few; v_call: TRBV25-1; d_call: TRBD2; j_call: TRBJ2-5; cdr3_length: 13; cdr3_aa: CASMTSGRETQYF; cdr3_nt: TGTGCCAGCATGACTAGCGGGAGAGAGACCCAGTACTTC
clone_size: few; v_call: TRBV5-1; d_call: TRBD2; j_call: TRBJ2-4; cdr3_length: 19; cdr3_aa: CASSAPGREGHVAKNIQYF; cdr3_nt: TGCGCCAGCAGCGCTCCCGGGCGGGAGGGCCATGTGGCCAAAAACATTCAGTACTTC
clone_size: many; v_call: TRBV25-1; d_call: .; j_call: TRBJ2-5; cdr3_length: 10; cdr3_aa: CASRGRTQYF; cdr3_nt: TGTGCCAGCAGGGGGCGGACCCAGTACTTC
clone_size: many; v_call: TRBV20-1; d_call: TRBD2; j_call: TRBJ2-5; cdr3_length: 13; cdr3_aa: CSARVAGKETQYF; cdr3_nt: TGCAGTGCTAGAGTAGCGGGGAAAGAGACCCAGTACTTC
clone_size: few; v_call: TRBV15; d_call: TRBD2; j_call: TRBJ2-1; cdr3_length: 15; cdr3_aa: CATRVAGVTDNEQFF; cdr3_nt: TGTGCCACCAGAGTAGCGGGAGTTACCGACAATGAGCAGTTCTTC
clone_size: few; v_call: TRBV4-1; d_call: .; j_call: TRBJ1-2; cdr3_length: 13; cdr3_aa: CASSQPGYYGDTF; cdr3_nt: TGCGCCAGCAGCCAACCGGGATACTATGGCGACACCTTC
clone_size: few; v_call: TRBV13; d_call: .; j_call: TRBJ2-7; cdr3_length: 12; cdr3_aa: CASSLRPLEQYF; cdr3_nt: TGTGCCAGCAGCTTACGTCCCCTCGAGCAGTACTTC
clone_size: many; v_call: TRBV20-1; d_call: .; j_call: TRBJ2-5; cdr3_length: 13; cdr3_aa: CSARGGLRETQYF; cdr3_nt: TGCAGTGCTAGAGGGGGGCTGCGGGAGACCCAGTACTTC
clone_size: many; v_call: TRBV20-1; d_call: TRBD1; j_call: TRBJ1-5; cdr3_length: 14; cdr3_aa: CSATGQGVNQPQHF; cdr3_nt: TGCAGTGCTACCGGACAGGGGGTCAATCAGCCCCAGCATTTT
clone_size: many; v_call: TRBV27; d_call: .; j_call: TRBJ1-6; cdr3_length: 13; cdr3_aa: CASSLLALSPLHF; cdr3_nt: TGTGCCAGCAGTTTATTGGCGTTATCACCCCTCCACTTT
clone_size: many; v_call: TRBV20-1; d_call: TRBD2; j_call: TRBJ2-7; cdr3_length: 13; cdr3_aa: CSATSGRIYEQYF; cdr3_nt: TGCAGTGCTACTAGCGGGAGAATCTACGAGCAGTACTTC
clone_size: .; v_call: TRBV29-1; d_call: .; j_call: TRBJ2-7; cdr3_length: 12; cdr3_aa: CSVLGGRGEQYF; cdr3_nt: TGCAGCGTCCTCGGTGGCCGGGGGGAGCAGTACTTC
clone_size: many; v_call: TRBV7-7; d_call: TRBD1; j_call: TRBJ2-3; cdr3_length: 17; cdr3_aa: CASSASPDRGLTDTQYF; cdr3_nt: TGTGCCAGCAGCGCCAGTCCGGACAGGGGGCTGACAGATACGCAGTATTTT
clone_size: few; v_call: TRBV11-1; d_call: .; j_call: TRBJ2-3; cdr3_length: 18; cdr3_aa: CASSSRALGVRATDTQYF; cdr3_nt: TGTGCCAGCAGCTCTAGAGCCCTTGGGGTTAGAGCCACAGATACGCAGTATTTT
clone_size: many; v_call: TRBV3-1; d_call: .; j_call: TRBJ1-2; cdr3_length: 11; cdr3_aa: CASGGRDGYTF; cdr3_nt: TGTGCCAGCGGGGGGCGAGATGGCTACACCTTC
clone_size: many; v_call: TRBV2; d_call: TRBD2; j_call: TRBJ2-5; cdr3_length: 15; cdr3_aa: CASSEQAGGVETQYF; cdr3_nt: TGTGCCAGCAGTGAACAGGCGGGAGGCGTCGAGACCCAGTACTTC
clone_size: many; v_call: TRBV5-1; d_call: .; j_call: TRBJ2-3; cdr3_length: 15; cdr3_aa: CASTPYGGAADTQYF; cdr3_nt: TGCGCCAGCACCCCGTATGGGGGCGCCGCAGATACGCAGTATTTT
clone_size: many; v_call: TRBV7-9; d_call: .; j_call: TRBJ2-1; cdr3_length: 14; cdr3_aa: CASSLFGEYNEQFF; cdr3_nt: TGTGCCAGCAGCTTATTTGGAGAGTACAATGAGCAGTTCTTC
clone_size: many; v_call: TRBV5-6; d_call: TRBD2; j_call: TRBJ2-1; cdr3_length: 13; cdr3_aa: CASRDYNYNEQFF; cdr3_nt: TGTGCCAGCCGGGACTACAACTACAATGAGCAGTTCTTC
clone_size: few; v_call: TRBV4-1; d_call: .; j_call: TRBJ2-3; cdr3_length: 16; cdr3_aa: CASSQDGNRVADTQYF; cdr3_nt: TGCGCCAGCAGCCAAGACGGAAACAGGGTAGCGGATACGCAGTATTTT
clone_size: many; v_call: TRBV7-7; d_call: .; j_call: TRBJ2-2; cdr3_length: 13; cdr3_aa: CASSPQRSGELFF; cdr3_nt: TGTGCCAGCAGCCCTCAGAGATCCGGGGAGCTGTTTTTT
clone_size: .; v_call: TRBV20-1; d_call: TRBD2; j_call: TRBJ2-1; cdr3_length: 15; cdr3_aa: CSAPPTSGSYNEQFF; cdr3_nt: TGCAGTGCCCCTCCCACTAGCGGATCCTACAATGAGCAGTTCTTC
clone_size: .; v_call: TRBV7-9; d_call: TRBD1; j_call: TRBJ2-7; cdr3_length: 14; cdr3_aa: CASSSGTGRYEQYF; cdr3_nt: TGTGCCAGCAGCTCTGGGACAGGGAGGTACGAGCAGTACTTC
clone_size: few; v_call: TRBV20-1; d_call: TRBD1; j_call: TRBJ1-2; cdr3_length: 14; cdr3_aa: CSATAGGYLDGYTF; cdr3_nt: TGCAGTGCTACAGCAGGGGGGTACTTAGATGGCTACACCTTC
clone_size: many; v_call: TRBV6-5; d_call: .; j_call: TRBJ2-4; cdr3_length: 15; cdr3_aa: CASSYVGQGKNIQYF; cdr3_nt: TGTGCCAGCAGTTACGTAGGGCAGGGCAAAAACATTCAGTACTTC
clone_size: .; v_call: TRBV12-3/TRBV12-4; d_call: .; j_call: TRBJ1-6; cdr3_length: 17; cdr3_aa: CASSEPGPGAYNSPLHF; cdr3_nt: TGTGCCAGCAGTGAACCGGGCCCAGGGGCCTATAATTCACCCCTCCACTTT
clone_size: .; v_call: TRBV4-1; d_call: .; j_call: TRBJ2-7; cdr3_length: 14; cdr3_aa: CASSQVSNVAEQYF; cdr3_nt: TGCGCCAGCAGCCAAGTGTCCAACGTCGCCGAGCAGTACTTC
clone_size: .; v_call: TRBV27; d_call: TRBD2; j_call: TRBJ2-7; cdr3_length: 16; cdr3_aa: CASSPGPGLAVYEQYF; cdr3_nt: TGTGCCAGCAGTCCAGGCCCGGGACTAGCGGTATACGAGCAGTACTTC
clone_size: few; v_call: TRBV7-8; d_call: .; j_call: TRBJ1-1; cdr3_length: 14; cdr3_aa: CASSSRSSRTEAFF; cdr3_nt: TGTGCCAGCAGCTCCCGAAGTTCTCGCACTGAAGCTTTCTTT
clone_size: .; v_call: TRBV4-1; d_call: TRBD2; j_call: TRBJ2-7; cdr3_length: 15; cdr3_aa: CASSQAWEGRYEQYF; cdr3_nt: TGCGCCAGCAGCCAAGCTTGGGAGGGCCGTTACGAGCAGTACTTC
clone_size: many; v_call: TRBV5-1; d_call: .; j_call: TRBJ2-1; cdr3_length: 13; cdr3_aa: CASSLIPPTEQFF; cdr3_nt: TGCGCCAGCAGCTTGATTCCCCCGACTGAGCAGTTCTTC
clone_size: .; v_call: TRBV12-3/TRBV12-4; d_call: .; j_call: TRBJ2-7; cdr3_length: 15; cdr3_aa: CASSFSHQILHEQYF; cdr3_nt: TGTGCCAGCAGTTTTTCCCATCAGATACTACACGAGCAGTACTTC
clone_size: many; v_call: TRBV7-9; d_call: .; j_call: TRBJ2-4; cdr3_length: 12; cdr3_aa: CASSLAPGIQYF; cdr3_nt: TGTGCCAGCAGCTTAGCGCCTGGCATTCAGTACTTC